The 7 T cell receptor beta chains reported below all come from one sample, sequenced in a study of T cells in Graves' hyperthyroidism and ophthalmopathy. TCR beta CDR3 region amplification was performed from RNA transcripts. HTBI primers were employed in a first-round RT-PCR of the TCR CDR3. MiXCR, run by TCRdb on the multiplex PCR reads, gives a single entry per CDR3 protein. Counted here are about 640,000 distinct CDR3 sequences, under 25% occurring once; the ten biggest clones make up about 35%. The material sequenced was blood. The receptors stem from a man aged 30-40 years with Graves' ophthalmopathy.

The rearrangement links TRBV28 to TRBJ2-6, with TRBD1 identical over 7 bases. This CDR3 has 15 residues. The V gene end was trimmed by 6 bases and the J gene end by 0 bases; junction bases not matched to a gene: 2. Germline V lookup: CDR1 MDHEN, CDR2 SYDVKM. This CDR3 reads CASRGDSSGANVLTF. The CDR3, as DNA: TGTGCCAGCAGGGGGGACAGCTCTGGGGCCAACGTCCTGACTTTC.

V and J are TRBV7-9 and TRBJ2-5; 7 nucleotides agree with TRBD2. This CDR3 has 14 residues. The V gene's germline CDR1 is SEHNR and CDR2 FQNEAQ (reference sequence). J lost 4 bases, V lost 5 bases, and 7 bases had no gene match. The CDR3, as DNA: TGTGCCAGCAGCCCCCGGACTAGTTCAGAGACCCAGTACTTC. This encodes CASSPRTSSETQYF.

This clonotype was counted only a few times. The chain's CDR3 is CASSGLAGGHSQETQYF. The CDR3 bases are TGTGCCAGCTCTGGACTAGCGGGAGGGCACTCTCAAGAGACCCAGTACTTC. V is TRBV19 and J is TRBJ2-5; the match to TRBD2 covers 15 bases. CDR1 is LNHDA and CDR2 is SQIVND in the germline V gene (reference sequence). The CDR3 sequence is 17 residues long. Trimming removed 9 bases from V and 2 bases from J; junction bases left unmatched: 10. The complete variable domain, with remaining parts taken from reference TRBV19 and TRBJ2-5, reads DGGITQSPKYLFRKEGQNVTLSCEQNLNHDAMYWYRQDPGQGLRLIYYSQIVNDFQKGDIAEGYSVSREKKESFPLTVTSAQKNPTAFYLCASSGLAGGHSQETQYFGPGTRLLVL.

The chain recombines TRBV20-1 with TRBJ2-7, with no clear D. V shed 0 bases and J shed 3 bases, with 9 bases lying between them. CDR1 is DFQATT, CDR2 SNEGSKA, per germline (reference sequence). The CDR3 runs to 13 residues. The CDR3 region has the DNA TGCAGTGCTAGAGATGGAGCAGACTACGAGCAGTACTTC. Residues: CSARDGADYEQYF.

This clonotype was counted between two and nine times. This chain uses TRBV19 with TRBJ2-2, with 8 bases fitting TRBD1. Germline CDR1 is LNHDA and CDR2 is SQIVND (reference sequence). The CDR3 is 15 amino acids. V dropped 2 bases and J dropped 4; count of bases not matched to a gene: 3. CDR3 in amino acids: CASSIQGAITGELFF. For the CDR3, the DNA is TGTGCCAGTAGTATACAGGGGGCGATCACCGGGGAGCTGTTTTTT.

This clonotype was seen at least ten times. The gene calls are TRBV27 and TRBJ2-1, with 9 bases that match TRBD2. Germline CDR1 is MNHEY and CDR2 is SMNVEV (reference sequence). Germline trimming cut 3 bases from V and 7 bases from J; bases unmatched to any gene: 10. The CDR3 has 16 amino acids. This CDR3 is CASSLGWASGDNEQFF. CDR3 in DNA: TGTGCCAGCAGTTTGGGTTGGGCTAGCGGGGATAATGAGCAGTTCTTC.

The J gene is TRBJ2-7, the V gene TRBV9; the D gene is possibly TRBD1 (5 bases). Deletions cut 2 bases from V and 2 bases from J, with 8 bases between. The CDR3 contains 13 residues. Germline assignment: CDR1 SGDLS and CDR2 YYNGEE. This CDR3 is CASSVDSAYEQYF. The CDR3 region has the DNA TGTGCCAGCAGCGTCGACAGTGCCTACGAGCAGTACTTC.